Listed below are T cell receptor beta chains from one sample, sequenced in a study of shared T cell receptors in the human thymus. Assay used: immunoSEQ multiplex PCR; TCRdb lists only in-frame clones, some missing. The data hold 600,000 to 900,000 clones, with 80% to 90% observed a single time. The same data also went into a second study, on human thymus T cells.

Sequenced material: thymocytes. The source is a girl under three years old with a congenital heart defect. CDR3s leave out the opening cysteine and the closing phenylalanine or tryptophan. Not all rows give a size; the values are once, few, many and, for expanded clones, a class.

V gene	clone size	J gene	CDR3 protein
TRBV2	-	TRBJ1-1	ASSYRVEAF
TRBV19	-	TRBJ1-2	ASSTLWEGTNYGYT
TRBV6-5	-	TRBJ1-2	ASMGADYGYT
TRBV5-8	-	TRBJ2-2	ASSPRGELF
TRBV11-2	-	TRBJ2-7	ASSLDSGRQY
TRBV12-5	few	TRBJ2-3	ASGFKPPGTGPDTQY
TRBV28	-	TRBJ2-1	ASSFRLAGGNTYNEQF
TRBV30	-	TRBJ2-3	AWSPNGADRHSTQY
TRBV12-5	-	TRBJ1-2	ASGRPGQGIYYGYT
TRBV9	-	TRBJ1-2	ASSVEGWVPGVNDNGYT
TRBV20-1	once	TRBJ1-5	SARTDQPQH
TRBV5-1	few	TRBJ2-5	ASSSTGEETQY
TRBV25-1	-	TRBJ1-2	ASSEWDRGGYGYT
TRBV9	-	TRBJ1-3	ASSVATRGTGNTIY
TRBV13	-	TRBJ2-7	ASSPRQGLSYEQY
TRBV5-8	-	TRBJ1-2	ASSFGVTGLQDGGYT
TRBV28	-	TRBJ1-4	ASIRQEPNEKLF
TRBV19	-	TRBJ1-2	ASSPDRDYGYT
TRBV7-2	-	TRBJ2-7	ASSLAQQGRYEQY
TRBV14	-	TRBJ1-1	ASSQQQGAKAF
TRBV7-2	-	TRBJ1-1	ASSSADTGWNTEAF
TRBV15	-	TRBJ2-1	ATSRDPASGGASLYNEQF
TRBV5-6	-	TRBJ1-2	ASSPGQPPLYGYT
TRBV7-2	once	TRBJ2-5	ASMKRGAEFQETQY
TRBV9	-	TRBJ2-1	ASSAGPVSGYYNEQF
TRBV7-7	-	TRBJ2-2	ASSLEYMGRVGSNTGELF
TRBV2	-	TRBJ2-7	ASSRGQENTRNYEQY
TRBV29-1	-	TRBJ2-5	SVEDRRSGGTQETQY
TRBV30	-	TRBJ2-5	AWTQPSSGGHQETQY
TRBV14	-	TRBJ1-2	ASSQGLTPGGYT
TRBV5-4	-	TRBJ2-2	ASSRPLPNNTGELF
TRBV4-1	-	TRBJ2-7	ASSQELPPGQNSYEQY
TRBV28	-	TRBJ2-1	ASSPVASGANEQF
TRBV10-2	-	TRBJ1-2	ASGGKGRFHGYT
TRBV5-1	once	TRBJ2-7	ASSFDPPSGRSYEQY
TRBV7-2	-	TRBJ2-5	ASSLGRGVQETQY
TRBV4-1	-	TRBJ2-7	ASSQDGHPTAGSGQISYEQY
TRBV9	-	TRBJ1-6	ASSVGVDNSPLH
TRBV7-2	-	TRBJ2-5	ASSSPDRDQIETQY
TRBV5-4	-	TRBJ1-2	ASSVTAHWRGHGYT
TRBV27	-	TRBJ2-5	ASSFRGGPVNYQETQY
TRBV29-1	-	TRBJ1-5	SVGGGPYNQPQH